A single sample is the source of the 11 T cell receptor beta chains below, sequenced in a study of cytotoxic CD8 clonotypes in ibrutinib-treated CLL. Data came from immunoSEQ multiplex PCR; TCRdb stores just in-frame clones and leaves some out. This table holds 150,000 or so clones, approximately 75% found once. The specimen was PBMCs, collected after 12 months of ibrutinib treatment. Receptor source: a human donor with chronic lymphocytic leukemia.

The table lists this clone with a few counts. The J gene is TRBJ2-7, the V gene TRBV6-5; 7 nucleotides line up with TRBD1. Per germline, CDR1 MNHEY and CDR2 SVGAGI. The CDR3 extends over 15 amino acids. J lost 2 bases, V lost 7 bases, and 11 bases had no gene match. This CDR3 reads CASKRARTGTYEQYF. In DNA form, the CDR3 reads TGTGCCAGCAAAAGAGCTAGGACAGGAACCTACGAGCAGTACTTC.

The rearrangement uses TRBV7-2 and TRBJ2-3, with D hard to call. Germline CDR1 is SGHTA and CDR2 is FQGNSA. The CDR3 is 16 amino acids. V was pared by 5 bases and J by 0 bases, with 15 bases between. CDR3 coding DNA: TGTGCCAGCAGCCCTGCTGCCGGATTTAGCACAGATACGCAGTATTTT. Its translation: CASSPAAGFSTDTQYF.

The table lists this clone with a few counts. The gene calls are TRBV28 and TRBJ2-1; no definite D call. Germline V lookup: CDR1 MDHEN, CDR2 SYDVKM. The length of the CDR3 is 11 residues. Trimming took 6 bases from V and 4 from J, leaving 4 bases between them. Written as DNA, the CDR3 is TGTGCCAGCAGAACGTACAATGAGCAGTTCTTC. It codes for CASRTYNEQFF. The whole variable domain, filled in from reference TRBV28 and TRBJ2-1, reads DVKVTQSSRYLVKRTGEKVFLECVQDMDHENMFWYRQDPGLGLRLIYFSYDVKMKEKGDIPEGYSVSREKKERFSLILESASTNQTSMYLCASRTYNEQFFGPGTRLTVL.

The rearrangement links TRBV28 to TRBJ2-2; TRBD2 aligns across 9 bases. The CDR3 runs to 16 residues. After removal of 3 bases from V and 6 bases from J, the junction contained 8 bases not matched to a gene. Per the germline V gene, CDR1 is MDHEN and CDR2 is SYDVKM. CDR3 protein: CASSLQAVAGAGELFF. The CDR3 DNA reads TGTGCCAGCAGTTTGCAAGCGGTAGCGGGGGCCGGGGAGCTGTTTTTT. Full variable domain (remainder filled in from reference TRBV28 and TRBJ2-2): DVKVTQSSRYLVKRTGEKVFLECVQDMDHENMFWYRQDPGLGLRLIYFSYDVKMKEKGDIPEGYSVSREKKERFSLILESASTNQTSMYLCASSLQAVAGAGELFFGEGSRLTVL.

The rearrangement links TRBV7-2 to TRBJ1-5; D not certain. CDR1 SGHTA and CDR2 FQGNSA come from the germline V gene. The CDR3 is 13 residues long. V was shortened by 5 bases and J by 3 bases, with 8 bases between the two germline ends. As DNA, the CDR3 is TGTGCCAGCAGCAAAAATCACAATCAGCCCCAGCATTTT. Translation: CASSKNHNQPQHF.

The V and J genes are TRBV6-5 and TRBJ1-6, with 9 bases lining up with TRBD1. CDR1 and CDR2 (germline): MNHEY, SVGAGI. The CDR3 extends over 15 amino acids. Germline trimming cut 5 bases from V and 7 bases from J; bases unmatched to any gene: 6. CDR3: CASSTTGTGNSPLHF. The CDR3 nucleotides are TGTGCCAGCAGTACGACCGGGACAGGGAATTCACCCCTCCACTTT.

This sequence joins TRBV7-6 and TRBJ2-7; D gene ambiguous. V lost 3 bases and J 2 bases, leaving 5 bases between the germline ends. CDR3 length: 12 amino acids. Germline V gene lookup returns CDR1 SGHVS and CDR2 FNYEAQ. This CDR3 reads CASSFNPYEQYF. As DNA, the CDR3 is TGTGCCAGCAGCTTCAACCCCTACGAGCAGTACTTC.

This clone was seen only once. The rearrangement joins TRBV27 to TRBJ1-2; no clear D. The germline V and J ends were trimmed by 6 bases and 8 bases, with 13 bases remaining between them. Germline V gives CDR1 MNHEY, CDR2 SMNVEV (reference sequence). The CDR3 loop spans 12 amino acids. CDR3 in DNA: TGTGCCAGCAGGGGTGGCGGTGGGGGCTACACCTTC. Amino acid sequence: CASRGGGGGYTF.

The sample holds a few counts of this clone. The chain recombines TRBV19 with TRBJ1-4; D unresolved. Germline CDR1 and CDR2: LNHDA and SQIVND (reference sequence). The CDR3 runs to 13 residues. V lost 10 bases and J 7 bases, leaving 16 bases between the germline ends. CDR3 DNA: TGTGCCACATCAGCAACTTGGGGTGAAAAACTGTTTTTT. It translates to CATSATWGEKLFF.

V and J are TRBV7-3 and TRBJ2-3; no clear D. Germline CDR1 reads SGHTA; CDR2 reads FQGTGA. The CDR3 extends over 13 amino acids. The V end was cut by 5 bases, the J end by 4 bases, with 10 bases between. In nucleotides, the CDR3 is TGTGCCAGCAGCGTAAGGGCCCCAGATACGCAGTATTTT. This encodes CASSVRAPDTQYF.

This clone was found a few times. This chain uses TRBV10-1 with TRBJ1-3; no firm D call. Germline assignment: CDR1 WNHNN and CDR2 SYGVQD (reference sequence). Trimming removed 4 bases at V and 7 bases at J, with 5 bases between. This CDR3 has 11 residues. The CDR3 reads CASSGSNTIYF. The CDR3 region has the DNA TGCGCCAGCAGTGGTAGTAACACCATATATTTT.